These 26 T cell receptor beta chains were all obtained from the same sample, sequenced in a study of blood T cell repertoires in COVID-19. TCRdb's copy holds only in-frame clones and misses some; the assay was immunoSEQ multiplex PCR. The table has just under 300,000 clones, more than 85% seen once; the top ten hold 1% to 1.5%. The sample consisted of peripheral blood. These receptors all come from a man aged 65 to 79 with acute or convalescent COVID-19.

CDR3 nucleotide sequence: TGTGCCAGTACCATCGGGGGGGGTGGCAATCAGCCCCAGCATTTT. Encoded protein: CASTIGGGGNQPQHF. The chain carries TRBV19 and TRBJ1-5; weak D call: TRBD1 (5 bases). CDR3 length: 15 amino acids. In germline, CDR1 is LNHDA, CDR2 SQIVND (reference sequence). Between the trimmed V and J ends, which lost 7 bases and 2 bases, there was a span of 15 bases.

This chain joins TRBV4-3 and TRBJ2-5; D ambiguous. Trimming pared 0 bases from V and 7 bases from J, leaving 21 bases between. Germline V gives CDR1 LGHNA, CDR2 YSLEER. The CDR3 loop spans 17 amino acids. In DNA, the CDR3 is TGCGCCAGCAGCCAAGAATCGACGGCAGGCACCGGTCGGACCCAGTACTTC. Encoded protein: CASSQESTAGTGRTQYF.

CDR3 sequence (DNA): TGTGCCTGGAGCCACACAGGGGCCCGGGCCCAGCATTTT. Amino acids: CAWSHTGARAQHF. The rearrangement joins TRBV30 to TRBJ1-5; 7 bases align to TRBD1. CDR3 length equals 13 residues. J was trimmed by 11 bases and V by 3 bases; bases with no gene match: 10. Germline V CDR1 and CDR2: GTSNPN, SVGIG (reference sequence). Drawing the rest from reference TRBV30 and TRBJ1-5, the complete variable domain is SQTIHQWPATLVQPVGSPLSLECTVEGTSNPNLYWYRQAAGRGLQLLFYSVGIGQISSEVPQNLSASRPQDRQFILSSKKLLLSDSGFYLCAWSHTGARAQHFGDGTRLSIL.

The chain recombines TRBV5-1 with TRBJ2-3, with 14 bases lining up with TRBD2. Losses at the gene ends were 0 bases for V and 8 bases for J; bases not matched to a gene: 2. CDR3 length: 15 residues. Germline V gene lookup returns CDR1 SGHRS and CDR2 YFSETQ. The DNA for the CDR3 is TGCGCCAGCAGCTTGGAGACTAGCGGGGGGGGTACGCAGTATTTT. Translated, it gives CASSLETSGGGTQYF.

This chain connects TRBV20-1 to TRBJ1-1; no reliable D call. Germline V gene sequence: CDR1 DFQATT, CDR2 SNEGSKA (reference sequence). V lost 7 bases to trimming and J lost 6 bases, with 12 bases between them. CDR3 length: 11 amino acids. The chain's CDR3 is CSEAVMAEAFF. CDR3 coding DNA: TGCAGTGAGGCGGTAATGGCTGAAGCTTTCTTT.

The chain employs TRBV4-2 and TRBJ1-1; D unresolved. The V end lost 1 base, the J end lost 9 bases, and 21 bases lay between the germline ends. The length of the CDR3 is 16 residues. Germline CDR1 reads LGHNA; CDR2 reads YNFKEQ. CDR3 loop: CASSQVSTVGPLKAFF. The DNA for the CDR3 is TGTGCCAGCAGCCAAGTGAGTACAGTTGGTCCTCTCAAAGCTTTCTTT.

This rearrangement joins TRBV18 to TRBJ1-2; 8 bases agree with TRBD1. Trimming removed 3 bases from V and 5 bases from J; junction bases left unmatched: 11. Germline values: CDR1 KGHSH, CDR2 LQKENI. The CDR3 spans 16 residues. Here the CDR3 reads CASSPAPGTGLYGYTF. CDR3 coding DNA: TGTGCCAGCTCACCCGCTCCCGGGACAGGCCTTTATGGCTACACCTTC.

This sequence joins TRBV5-4 and TRBJ1-1, with a possible D match to TRBD1 (5 bases). V lost 4 bases, J lost 5 bases, and 18 bases lay in between. Germline V gives CDR1 SGHNT, CDR2 YYREEE (reference sequence). The CDR3 contains 15 residues. The CDR3: CASSPGGQGSTEAFF. CDR3 DNA: TGTGCCAGCAGCCCGGGGGGTCAGGGAAGTACTGAAGCTTTCTTT. The whole variable domain, filled in from reference TRBV5-4 and TRBJ1-1, reads ETGVTQSPTHLIKTRGQQVTLRCSSQSGHNTVSWYQQALGQGPQFIFQYYREEENGRGNFPPRFSGLQFPNYSSELNVNALELDDSALYLCASSPGGQGSTEAFFGQGTRLTVV.

This chain connects TRBV28 to TRBJ2-5; the D gene is possibly TRBD2 (6 bases). V lost 6 bases, J lost 6 bases, and 14 bases lay in between. Germline V lookup: CDR1 MDHEN, CDR2 SYDVKM. The CDR3 consists of 13 residues. Written as DNA, the CDR3 is TGTGCCAGCAGGGATCCGGGAGCGCAGACCCAGTACTTC. Its protein is CASRDPGAQTQYF.

This chain uses TRBV18 with TRBJ2-1; 9 positions agree with TRBD1. V shed 4 bases and J 0 bases; nucleotides not matched to a gene: 7. The CDR3 has 17 residues. Germline loops: CDR1 KGHSH, CDR2 LQKENI. The DNA of the CDR3 is TGTGCCAGCTCACTTCGACAGGGGGGAAGCTCCTACAATGAGCAGTTCTTC. Translation gives CASSLRQGGSSYNEQFF.

The V call is TRBV27, the J call TRBJ1-6, with a weak D call TRBD1 (6 bases). Trimming pared 6 bases from V and 7 bases from J, leaving 13 bases between. CDR1 and CDR2 from the germline V gene are MNHEY and SMNVEV (reference sequence). The CDR3 is made up of 14 amino acids. CDR3 in DNA: TGTGCCAGCAGCGTGGGGGGGCGGAATTCACCCCTCCACTTT. Translated, it gives CASSVGGRNSPLHF.

The V gene is TRBV6-6, the J gene TRBJ2-7; TRBD2 is a possible D gene (5 bases). The CDR3 is 12 residues long. Deletions cut 7 bases from V and 2 bases from J, with 9 bases between. In germline, CDR1 is MNHNY, CDR2 SVGAGI (reference sequence). CDR3 nucleotides: TGTGCCAGCAATGGAGGAGCCTACGAGCAGTACTTC. Translation: CASNGGAYEQYF.

V and J are TRBV9 and TRBJ1-2; D unclear. The ends were cut back, 0 bases at V and 3 bases at J, with 12 bases in the middle. This CDR3 comprises 15 residues. Germline CDR1 SGDLS, CDR2 YYNGEE. CDR3 in amino acids: CASSVVPEGHYGYTF. CDR3 DNA sequence: TGTGCCAGCAGCGTAGTCCCGGAGGGCCACTATGGCTACACCTTC.

This chain uses TRBV15 with TRBJ2-7; the D gene is possibly TRBD1 (6 bases). This CDR3 is built from 15 residues. Trimming shortened V by 0 bases and J by 6 bases, and 15 bases separated the two germline ends. The germline gives CDR1 LNHNV, CDR2 YYDKDF (reference sequence). The CDR3 coding sequence is TGTGCCACCAGCAGAGACAGGGGACAAAGGGTCGAGCAGTACTTC. Its protein product is CATSRDRGQRVEQYF.

V is TRBV5-8 and J is TRBJ2-7, with D perhaps matching TRBD1 (6 bases). V was pared by 0 bases and J by 3 bases, with 13 bases between. CDR3 size: 15 residues. Germline CDR1 and CDR2: SGHTS and YDEGEE. The CDR3 DNA follows: TGTGCCAGCAGCTTGGATGGGGGCGAGGGCTACGAGCAGTACTTC. Translating it yields CASSLDGGEGYEQYF.

V usage is TRBV5-8 and J usage is TRBJ2-3, with TRBD1 matching over 7 bases. The CDR3 is 13 amino acids. Per the germline V gene, CDR1 is SGHTS and CDR2 is YDEGEE. With 5 bases clipped from V and 3 bases from J, the junction kept 3 bases outside the gene matches. The CDR3: CASRRQGTDTQYF. For the CDR3, the DNA is TGTGCCAGCAGGCGACAGGGAACAGATACGCAGTATTTT.

The rearrangement joins TRBV4-2 to TRBJ1-4; 7 bases are a match to TRBD1. V was clipped by 4 bases and J by 7 bases; unmatched bases: 6. CDR1 LGHNA and CDR2 YNFKEQ come from the germline V gene. The CDR3 contains 14 residues. The CDR3 sequence: CASSPGRGREKLFF. The CDR3 DNA reads as TGTGCCAGCAGCCCGGGAAGGGGGCGTGAAAAACTGTTTTTT.

This chain links TRBV4-1 with TRBJ2-1; D might be TRBD1 (6 bases). V lost 6 bases and J 12 bases, leaving 12 bases between the germline ends. CDR3 length equals 11 residues. Germline lookup yields CDR1 MGHRA and CDR2 YSYEKL. The CDR3 DNA reads TGCGCCAGCAGTGAGGGGGACGCGCAGTTCTTC. Translating it yields CASSEGDAQFF.

This clone was counted between two and nine times. The rearrangement uses TRBV7-2 and TRBJ1-1; 7 bases fit TRBD1. Germline V gives CDR1 SGHTA, CDR2 FQGNSA. The CDR3 length is 14 residues. With 4 bases clipped from V and 5 bases from J, the junction kept 7 bases outside the gene matches. The CDR3 sequence is CASSYQNRGTEAFF. CDR3 bases: TGTGCCAGCAGCTACCAGAACAGGGGAACTGAAGCTTTCTTT. The full variable domain, its missing parts supplied by reference TRBV7-2 and TRBJ1-1, is GAGVSQSPSNKVTEKGKDVELRCDPISGHTALYWYRQSLGQGLEFLIYFQGNSAPDKSGLPSDRFSAERTGGSVSTLTIQRTQQEDSAVYLCASSYQNRGTEAFFGQGTRLTVV.

The chain couples TRBV29-1 to TRBJ2-1, with TRBD2 as a possible D gene (5 bases). Trimming left V 7 bases short and J 5 bases short, with 12 bases between. CDR1 is SQVTM and CDR2 is ANQGSEA in the germline V gene. CDR3 length equals 12 residues. For the CDR3, the DNA is TGCAGCGCTGGTGGAGGTAACAATGAGCAGTTCTTC. Encoded protein: CSAGGGNNEQFF.

The chain carries TRBV7-2 and TRBJ2-7; D is possibly TRBD2 (6 bases). This CDR3 is built from 13 residues. CDR1 is SGHTA and CDR2 is FQGNSA in the germline V gene. Trimming shortened V by 5 bases and J by 3 bases, and 11 bases separated the two germline ends. As DNA, the CDR3 is TGTGCCAGCAGCAACCTGGGGGGCTACGAGCAGTACTTC. The encoded protein is CASSNLGGYEQYF. The variable domain in full, completed from reference TRBV7-2 and TRBJ2-7, reads GAGVSQSPSNKVTEKGKDVELRCDPISGHTALYWYRQSLGQGLEFLIYFQGNSAPDKSGLPSDRFSAERTGGSVSTLTIQRTQQEDSAVYLCASSNLGGYEQYFGPGTRLTVT.

J is TRBJ1-3 and V is TRBV28; D gene unclear. The CDR3 is made up of 14 amino acids. Germline V CDR1 and CDR2: MDHEN, SYDVKM. The V and J ends lost 3 bases and 0 bases respectively, with 6 bases between them. Here the CDR3 reads CASSFWSSGNTIYF. Here the CDR3 DNA reads TGTGCCAGCAGTTTCTGGAGCTCTGGAAACACCATATATTTT.

The chain has TRBV5-1 and TRBJ2-7, with TRBD1 as a possible D gene (5 bases). The CDR3 length is 13 residues. V shed 7 bases and J shed 0 bases, with 11 bases lying between them. Germline V CDR1 and CDR2: SGHRS, YFSETQ. Written as DNA, the CDR3 is TGCGCCAGCGTACAGGACAACTCCTACGAGCAGTACTTC. Its translation is CASVQDNSYEQYF.

This chain links TRBV18 with TRBJ2-3, with D hard to call. CDR1 and CDR2 (germline): KGHSH, LQKENI. The V gene lost 2 bases and the J gene lost 5 bases, with 8 bases spanning the gap. The CDR3 spans 13 residues. The CDR3 nucleotides read TGTGCCAGCTCACCAAACCGAGAAGATACGCAGTATTTT. Translating gives CASSPNREDTQYF.

The chain joins TRBV5-5 to TRBJ2-7; weak D call: TRBD2 (6 bases). This CDR3 comprises 15 residues. Germline assignment: CDR1 SGHKS and CDR2 YYEKEE (reference sequence). The V end was cut by 0 bases, the J end by 2 bases, with 12 bases between. The CDR3 sequence is CASSLATSRTYEQYF. CDR3 DNA sequence: TGTGCCAGCAGCTTGGCTACTAGCAGAACCTACGAGCAGTACTTC.

V gene TRBV19 combines with J gene TRBJ1-5; D remains ambiguous. This CDR3 contains 12 residues. Trimming pared 8 bases from V and 3 bases from J, leaving 8 bases between. In germline, CDR1 is LNHDA, CDR2 SQIVND (reference sequence). DNA for the CDR3: TGTGCCAGTCGGGGTGCCAATCAGCCCCAGCATTTT. Translation gives CASRGANQPQHF.